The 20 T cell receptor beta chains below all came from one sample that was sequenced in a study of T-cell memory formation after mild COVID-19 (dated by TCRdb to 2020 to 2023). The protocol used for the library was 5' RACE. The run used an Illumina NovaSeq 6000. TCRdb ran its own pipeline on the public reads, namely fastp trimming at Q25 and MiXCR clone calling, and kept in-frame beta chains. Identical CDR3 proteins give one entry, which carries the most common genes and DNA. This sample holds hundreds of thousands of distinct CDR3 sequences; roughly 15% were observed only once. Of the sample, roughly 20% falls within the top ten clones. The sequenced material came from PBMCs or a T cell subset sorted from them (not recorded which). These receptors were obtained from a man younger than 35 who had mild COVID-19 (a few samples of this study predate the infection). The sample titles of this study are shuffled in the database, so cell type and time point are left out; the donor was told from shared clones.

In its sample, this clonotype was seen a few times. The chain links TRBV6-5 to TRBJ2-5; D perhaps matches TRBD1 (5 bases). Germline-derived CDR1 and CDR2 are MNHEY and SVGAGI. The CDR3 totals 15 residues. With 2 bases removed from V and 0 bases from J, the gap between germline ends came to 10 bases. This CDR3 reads CASSYSTGHQETQYF. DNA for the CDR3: TGTGCCAGCAGTTACAGTACAGGTCACCAAGAGACCCAGTACTTC.

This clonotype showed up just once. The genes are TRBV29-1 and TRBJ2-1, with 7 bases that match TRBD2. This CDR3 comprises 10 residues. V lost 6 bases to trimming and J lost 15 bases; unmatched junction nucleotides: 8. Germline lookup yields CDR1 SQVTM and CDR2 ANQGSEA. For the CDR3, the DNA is TGCAGCGTGTCTGAGCGGGAAGGGTTCTTC. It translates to CSVSEREGFF.

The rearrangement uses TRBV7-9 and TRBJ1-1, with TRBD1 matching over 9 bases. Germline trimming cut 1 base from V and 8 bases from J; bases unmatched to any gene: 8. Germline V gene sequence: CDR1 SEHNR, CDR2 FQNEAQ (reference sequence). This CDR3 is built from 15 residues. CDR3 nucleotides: TGTGCCAGCAGCTTAGGAAGGACCGGGACAGGGGAAGCTTTCTTT. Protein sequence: CASSLGRTGTGEAFF.

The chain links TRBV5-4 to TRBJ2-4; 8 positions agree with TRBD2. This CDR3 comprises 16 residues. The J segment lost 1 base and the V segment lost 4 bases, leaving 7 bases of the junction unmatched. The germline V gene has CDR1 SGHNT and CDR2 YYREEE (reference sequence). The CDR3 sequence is CASSPGGAGAKNIQYF. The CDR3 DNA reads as TGTGCCAGCAGCCCGGGGGGGGCAGGGGCCAAAAACATTCAGTACTTC.

The CDR3 nucleotides are TGCGCCAGCAGCTCGCGGGGGGGCCCGTCTGAGACCCAGTACTTC. Protein: CASSSRGGPSETQYF. The J gene is TRBJ2-5, the V gene TRBV5-1, with TRBD2 matching 9 bases. The CDR3 totals 15 residues. Germline-derived CDR1 and CDR2 are SGHRS and YFSETQ. Losses at the gene ends were 3 bases for V and 5 bases for J; bases not matched to a gene: 8.

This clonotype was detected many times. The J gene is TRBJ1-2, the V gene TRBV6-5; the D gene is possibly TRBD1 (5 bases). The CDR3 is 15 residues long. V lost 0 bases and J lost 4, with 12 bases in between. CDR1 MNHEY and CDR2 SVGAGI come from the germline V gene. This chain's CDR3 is CASSYSGARAYGYTF. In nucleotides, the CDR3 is TGTGCCAGCAGTTACTCCGGGGCACGAGCCTATGGCTACACCTTC.

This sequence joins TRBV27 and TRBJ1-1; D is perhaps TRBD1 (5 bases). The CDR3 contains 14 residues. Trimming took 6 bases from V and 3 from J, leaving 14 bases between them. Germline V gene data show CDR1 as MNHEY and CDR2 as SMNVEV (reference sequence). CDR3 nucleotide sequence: TGTGCCAGCAGCCTCAGGGTATTCGACACTGAAGCTTTCTTT. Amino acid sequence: CASSLRVFDTEAFF.

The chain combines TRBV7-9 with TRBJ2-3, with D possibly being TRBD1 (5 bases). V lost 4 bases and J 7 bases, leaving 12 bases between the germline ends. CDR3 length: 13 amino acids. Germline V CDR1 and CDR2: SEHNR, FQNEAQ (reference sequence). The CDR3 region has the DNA TGTGCCAGCAGCTCGAGGTGGACATATACGCAGTATTTT. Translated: CASSSRWTYTQYF. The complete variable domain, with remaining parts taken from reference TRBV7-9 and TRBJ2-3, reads DTGVSQNPRHKITKRGQNVTFRCDPISEHNRLYWYRQTLGQGPEFLTYFQNEAQLEKSRLLSDRFSAERPKGSFSTLEIQRTEQGDSAMYLCASSSRWTYTQYFGPGTRLTVL.

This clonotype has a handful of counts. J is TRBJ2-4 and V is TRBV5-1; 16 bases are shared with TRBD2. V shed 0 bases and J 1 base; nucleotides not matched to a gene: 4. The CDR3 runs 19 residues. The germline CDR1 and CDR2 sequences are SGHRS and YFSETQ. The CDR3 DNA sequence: TGCGCCAGCAGCTTGGAGGGACTAGCGGGGGGGCCGGCCAAAAACATTCAGTACTTC. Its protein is CASSLEGLAGGPAKNIQYF.

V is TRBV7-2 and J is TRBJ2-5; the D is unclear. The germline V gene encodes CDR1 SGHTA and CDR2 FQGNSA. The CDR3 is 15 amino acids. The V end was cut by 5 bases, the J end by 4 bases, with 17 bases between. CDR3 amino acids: CASSHWTLRRETQYF. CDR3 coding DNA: TGTGCCAGCAGCCACTGGACGCTCCGCAGAGAGACCCAGTACTTC.

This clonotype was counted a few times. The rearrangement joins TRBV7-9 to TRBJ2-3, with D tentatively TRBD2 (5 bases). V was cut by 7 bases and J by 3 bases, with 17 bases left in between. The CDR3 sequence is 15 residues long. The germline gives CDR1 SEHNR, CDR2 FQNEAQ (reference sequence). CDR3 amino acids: CASNPGTLATDTQYF. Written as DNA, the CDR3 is TGTGCCAGCAACCCGGGAACTTTAGCGACAGATACGCAGTATTTT.

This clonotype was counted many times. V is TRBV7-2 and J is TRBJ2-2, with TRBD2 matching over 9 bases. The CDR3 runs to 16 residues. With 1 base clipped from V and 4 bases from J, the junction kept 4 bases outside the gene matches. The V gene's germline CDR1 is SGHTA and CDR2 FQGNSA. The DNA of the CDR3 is TGTGCCAGCAGCTTAGTGGCGGGGGGGGGCACCGGGGAGCTGTTTTTT. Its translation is CASSLVAGGGTGELFF.

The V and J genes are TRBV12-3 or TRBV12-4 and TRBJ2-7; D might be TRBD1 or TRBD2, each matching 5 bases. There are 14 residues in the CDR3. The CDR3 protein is CASSLEGSSYEQYV. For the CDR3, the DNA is TGTGCCAGCAGTTTAGAGGGGAGCTCCTATGAGCAGTACGTC.

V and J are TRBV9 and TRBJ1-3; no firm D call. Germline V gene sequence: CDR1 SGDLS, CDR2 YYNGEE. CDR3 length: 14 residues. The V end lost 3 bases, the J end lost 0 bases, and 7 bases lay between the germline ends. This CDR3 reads CASSATFSGNTIYF. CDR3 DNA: TGTGCCAGCAGCGCCACATTCTCTGGAAACACCATATATTTT.

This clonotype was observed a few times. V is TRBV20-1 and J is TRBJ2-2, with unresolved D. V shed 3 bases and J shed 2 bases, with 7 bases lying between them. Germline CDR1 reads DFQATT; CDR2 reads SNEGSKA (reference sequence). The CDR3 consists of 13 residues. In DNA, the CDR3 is TGCAGTGCTAGTTCTGAAAACACCGGGGAGCTGTTTTTT. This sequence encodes CSASSENTGELFF.

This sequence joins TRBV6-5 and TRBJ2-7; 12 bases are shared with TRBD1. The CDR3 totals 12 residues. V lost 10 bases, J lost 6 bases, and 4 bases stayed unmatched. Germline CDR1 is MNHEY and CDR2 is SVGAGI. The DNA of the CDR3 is TGTGCCACCCGGGACAGGGGGCGCGAGCAGTACTTC. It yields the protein CATRDRGREQYF.

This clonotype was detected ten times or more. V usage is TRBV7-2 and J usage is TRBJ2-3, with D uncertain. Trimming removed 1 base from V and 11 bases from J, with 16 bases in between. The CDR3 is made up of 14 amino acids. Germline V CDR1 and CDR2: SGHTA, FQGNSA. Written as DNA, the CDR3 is TGTGCCAGCAGCTTAGGAGCTAGTCCCTCCATGCAGTATTTT. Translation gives CASSLGASPSMQYF.

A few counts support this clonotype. The CDR3 sequence: CASSPRRQGGLSYNEQFF. The CDR3 bases are TGTGCCAGCAGCCCCCGCCGCCAGGGTGGCCTCTCCTACAATGAGCAGTTCTTC. The genes are TRBV9 and TRBJ2-1, with a tentative D call TRBD1 (5 bases). CDR1 and CDR2 (germline): SGDLS, YYNGEE. The V end was cut by 4 bases, the J end by 0 bases, with 20 bases between. CDR3 length equals 18 residues.

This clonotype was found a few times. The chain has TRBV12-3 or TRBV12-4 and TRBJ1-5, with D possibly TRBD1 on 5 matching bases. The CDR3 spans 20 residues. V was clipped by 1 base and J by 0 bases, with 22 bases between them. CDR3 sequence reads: CASSLGSPGPKKDSNQPQHF. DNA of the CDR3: TGTGCCAGCAGTTTAGGCAGTCCGGGACCAAAAAAGGATAGCAATCAGCCCCAGCATTTT.

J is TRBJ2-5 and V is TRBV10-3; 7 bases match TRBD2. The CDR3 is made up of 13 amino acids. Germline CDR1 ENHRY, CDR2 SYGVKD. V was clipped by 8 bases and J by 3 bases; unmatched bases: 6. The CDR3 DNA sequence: TGTGCCATCCGTCGGGCGGGGGAAGAGACCCAGTACTTC. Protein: CAIRRAGEETQYF.